These 29 T cell receptor beta chains came from one sample sequenced in a study of blood T cells in healthy people across ages. Together with a sample-barcoded 5' primer, a J-beta primer mix was included in a second PCR lasting about 7 to 12 cycles. TCRdb redid the calling of the 5' RACE reads with MiXCR, one entry per CDR3 protein. The sample yields around 800,000 distinct CDR3 sequences, less than 70% seen once. The specimen sequenced was blood. These receptors were obtained from a man older than 75 in good health.

This clonotype has a handful of counts. V usage is TRBV4-2 and J usage is TRBJ2-3; the match to TRBD2 covers 13 bases. Per the germline V gene, CDR1 is LGHNA and CDR2 is YNFKEQ. This CDR3 region has 18 residues. After removal of 1 base from V and 1 base from J, the junction contained 5 bases not matched to a gene. This CDR3 reads CASSQGTSGSLGTDTQYF. CDR3 DNA sequence: TGTGCCAGCAGCCAAGGGACTAGCGGGAGTCTGGGCACAGATACGCAGTATTTT.

The V and J genes are TRBV12-3 or TRBV12-4 and TRBJ2-3; a possible D gene is TRBD2 (5 bases). The CDR3 consists of 16 residues. The V end lost 4 bases, the J end lost 2 bases, and 16 bases lay between the germline ends. The DNA for the CDR3 is TGTGCCAGCAGTTCCTCCCCCGGGATACCCACAGATACGCAGTATTTT. This sequence encodes CASSSSPGIPTDTQYF.

The CDR3 protein is CASSLMSAGGPGELFF. In DNA form, the CDR3 reads TGTGCCAGCAGCTTAATGTCAGCGGGAGGGCCTGGGGAGCTGTTTTTT. The rearrangement joins TRBV2 to TRBJ2-2; the match to TRBD2 covers 10 bases. The germline V gene has CDR1 SNHLY and CDR2 FYNNEI. After removal of 6 bases from V and 8 bases from J, the junction contained 12 bases not matched to a gene. The CDR3 runs 16 residues.

This sequence joins TRBV29-1 and TRBJ2-5; D is uncertain. From germline, CDR1 is SQVTM and CDR2 ANQGSEA. The CDR3 consists of 12 residues. Trimming took 6 bases from V and 5 from J, leaving 13 bases between them. CDR3: CSVGPSSETQYF. The CDR3 DNA is TGCAGCGTCGGACCATCATCGGAGACCCAGTACTTC.

Comment on this clonotype: Mismatch with germline at one junction end may stem from a read error. The rearrangement uses TRBV11-2 and TRBJ2-7, with D perhaps matching TRBD2 (6 bases). The germline gives CDR1 SGHAT, CDR2 FQNNGV. This CDR3 is 13 amino acids long. The CDR3 coding sequence is TGTGCCAGCAGCCGGGGACTGGACTACGTGCAGTACTTC. Its translation: CASSRGLDYVQYF.

This chain uses TRBV6-6 with TRBJ2-1, with 7 bases aligning to TRBD2. J gave up 8 bases and V 7 bases, and 5 bases lay outside the gene matches. The CDR3 extends over 12 amino acids. The germline gives CDR1 MNHNY, CDR2 SVGAGI (reference sequence). DNA for the CDR3: TGTGCCAGCACCAGCCGGGGGGATGAGCAGTTCTTC. Its protein product is CASTSRGDEQFF.

The chain recombines TRBV6-1 with TRBJ1-5; unclear D gene. Trimming removed 4 bases from V and 5 bases from J, with 9 bases in between. This CDR3 contains 13 residues. Germline lookup yields CDR1 MNHNS and CDR2 SASEGT. In nucleotides, the CDR3 is TGTGCCAGCAGTGCCAAGTGGGATCAGCCCCAGCATTTT. Protein sequence: CASSAKWDQPQHF.

This clonotype was seen only once. One junction end disagrees with the germline gene, perhaps due to a read error. V usage is TRBV5-5 and J usage is TRBJ2-5; D is perhaps TRBD2 (6 bases). CDR3 length: 13 amino acids. The germline V gene encodes CDR1 SGHKS and CDR2 YYEKEE (reference sequence). The CDR3 DNA sequence: TGTGCCAGCATCTTGGTGGGGGGAGAGACCCAGTACTTC. Protein product: CASILVGGETQYF.

This clonotype was detected only once. The chain links TRBV10-3 to TRBJ1-1; D is unresolved. Trimming pared 3 bases from V and 1 base from J, leaving 9 bases between. Germline V lookup: CDR1 ENHRY, CDR2 SYGVKD. The CDR3 length is 14 residues. The CDR3 DNA sequence: TGTGCCATCAGTGACAATGGGCAGAACACTGAAGCTTTCTTT. This gives the protein CAISDNGQNTEAFF.

This clonotype was counted a few times. This chain joins TRBV29-1 and TRBJ2-3; D is unresolved. Germline V gene lookup returns CDR1 SQVTM and CDR2 ANQGSEA. Trimming pared 4 bases from V and 6 bases from J, leaving 2 bases between. The CDR3 sequence is 9 residues long. The DNA of the CDR3 is TGCAGCGTTGCGGATACGCAGTATTTT. Protein: CSVADTQYF.

The sample holds a few counts of this clonotype. The CDR3 protein is CASSASPFREQYF. CDR3 DNA sequence: TGTGCCAGCAGCGCGTCGCCTTTCCGCGAGCAGTACTTC. This chain links TRBV9 with TRBJ2-7; D call uncertain. This CDR3 is 13 amino acids long. V was trimmed by 3 bases and J by 6 bases, leaving 13 bases between them. CDR1 is SGDLS, CDR2 YYNGEE, per germline.

In its sample, this clonotype was seen a few times. V usage is TRBV4-1 and J usage is TRBJ2-1; TRBD2 aligns across 9 bases. This CDR3 comprises 16 residues. V shed 3 bases, J shed 7 bases, and the junction held 10 bases outside the gene matches. In germline, CDR1 is MGHRA, CDR2 YSYEKL. CDR3: CASSQPGTSIGNEQFF. CDR3 nucleotides: TGCGCCAGCAGCCAGCCCGGGACTAGCATCGGGAATGAGCAGTTCTTC.

V gene TRBV28 combines with J gene TRBJ2-1; maybe TRBD1 (6 bases). The CDR3 loop spans 12 amino acids. CDR1 is MDHEN, CDR2 SYDVKM, per germline. Trimming removed 5 bases from V and 12 bases from J, with 14 bases in between. CDR3 protein: CASSRRGPRQFF. In nucleotides, the CDR3 is TGTGCCAGCAGTCGCAGGGGCCCAAGGCAGTTCTTC.

The genes are TRBV20-1 and TRBJ1-4; D uncertain. CDR3 length: 12 residues. With 0 bases removed from V and 10 bases from J, the gap between germline ends came to 9 bases. CDR1 is DFQATT, CDR2 SNEGSKA, per germline (reference sequence). As DNA, the CDR3 is TGCAGTGCTAGAGATGTCCCCGGAAAACTGTTTTTT. It codes for CSARDVPGKLFF.

The V call is TRBV5-1, the J call TRBJ2-5; 9 bases line up with TRBD1. Judging by the DNA end, TRBJ2-7 fits better; the J call may be wrong. The CDR3 consists of 14 residues. Germline V gene data show CDR1 as SGHRS and CDR2 as YFSETQ. CDR3 region: CASRSDRGNYEQYF. DNA for the CDR3: TGCGCCAGCAGATCTGACAGGGGGAACTACGAGCAGTACTTC.

The V and J genes are TRBV3-1 and TRBJ2-1; the match to TRBD2 covers 8 bases. V shed 7 bases, J shed 4 bases, and the junction held 9 bases outside the gene matches. CDR3 length: 15 residues. The germline CDR1 and CDR2 sequences are LGHDT and YNNKEL (reference sequence). In DNA form, the CDR3 reads TGTGCCAGCACTTTCGAGGGCGGGAGGTACAATGAGCAGTTCTTC. It translates to CASTFEGGRYNEQFF.

This clonotype was counted a few times. The V and J genes are TRBV4-1 and TRBJ2-5, with 7 bases aligning to TRBD2. This CDR3 comprises 16 residues. The germline V gene has CDR1 MGHRA and CDR2 YSYEKL. V gave up 0 bases and J gave up 5 bases; unmatched junction bases: 9. CDR3 nucleotides: TGCGCCAGCAGCCAAGAAGCCCCGACTAGCTGGGAGACCCAGTACTTC. It is translated as CASSQEAPTSWETQYF.

This chain joins TRBV28 and TRBJ2-3; no firm D call. Deletions cut 5 bases from V and 2 bases from J, with 14 bases between. The germline V gene has CDR1 MDHEN and CDR2 SYDVKM. The CDR3 sequence is 15 residues long. CDR3 protein: CASSLLGTNTDTQYF. CDR3 in DNA: TGTGCCAGCAGTCTCCTGGGAACCAACACAGATACGCAGTATTTT.

V and J are TRBV7-8 and TRBJ2-5; 8 nucleotides line up with TRBD2. The CDR3 has 15 residues. CDR1 is SGHVS, CDR2 FQNEAQ, per germline. The V segment lost 1 base and the J segment 4 bases; nucleotides outside the gene matches: 5. The CDR3 DNA is TGTGCCAGCAGCTTAGGGATTAGCGGGGCAGAGACCCAGTACTTC. This codes for CASSLGISGAETQYF. Filled out from reference TRBV7-8 and TRBJ2-5, the complete variable domain reads GAGVSQSPRYKVAKRGQDVALRCDPISGHVSLFWYQQALGQGPEFLTYFQNEAQLDKSGLPSDRFFAERPEGSVSTLKIQRTQQEDSAVYLCASSLGISGAETQYFGPGTRLLVL.

V is TRBV7-8 and J is TRBJ2-4; 7 bases fit TRBD1. From germline, CDR1 is SGHVS and CDR2 FQNEAQ. The junction had 11 bases not matched to a gene; V was cut back by 5 bases and J by 13 bases. CDR3 length: 13 amino acids. CDR3 in DNA: TGTGCCAGCAGCAACGGACAGGCCAGAGAGCAGTACTTC. It yields the protein CASSNGQAREQYF.

The chain carries TRBV29-1 and TRBJ2-3; no clear D gene. Deletions cut 3 bases from V and 0 bases from J, with 7 bases between. CDR1 SQVTM and CDR2 ANQGSEA come from the germline V gene. CDR3 length: 13 amino acids. CDR3 sequence (DNA): TGCAGCGTTGATTTCGTTAGCACAGATACGCAGTATTTT. Amino acids: CSVDFVSTDTQYF.

The sample holds a few counts of this clonotype. V usage is TRBV7-8 and J usage is TRBJ2-4; 9 nucleotides align to TRBD1. The J call may be mistaken, given a closer DNA end match to TRBJ2-7. The CDR3 is 14 amino acids. The V gene's germline CDR1 is SGHVS and CDR2 FQNEAQ. The DNA of the CDR3 is TGTGCCAGCAGTGCTCGGACAGGGGACCACGAGCAGTACTTC. Translated: CASSARTGDHEQYF.

The chain combines TRBV20-1 with TRBJ2-6; D is perhaps TRBD2 (5 bases). The V end was cut by 3 bases, the J end by 0 bases, with 21 bases between. CDR3 size: 19 residues. Germline CDR1 is DFQATT and CDR2 is SNEGSKA (reference sequence). The CDR3 region is CSASLPAGRVFSGANVLTF. DNA for the CDR3: TGCAGTGCTAGTTTACCGGCGGGTCGAGTTTTCTCTGGGGCCAACGTCCTGACTTTC.

This rearrangement joins TRBV25-1 to TRBJ2-5; maybe TRBD1 (6 bases). Trimming stripped 4 bases from V and 2 bases from J, with 17 bases between. The germline gives CDR1 MGHDK, CDR2 SYGVNS. The CDR3 runs 16 residues. CDR3 region: CASSAFTAGTQETQYF. CDR3 coding DNA: TGTGCCAGCAGTGCCTTCACCGCAGGGACACAAGAGACCCAGTACTTC.

The CDR3 DNA is TGCAGTGCTAGAAGGACAGGGGACGGCAATCAGCCCCAGCATTTT. Amino acids: CSARRTGDGNQPQHF. The V and J genes are TRBV20-1 and TRBJ1-5; 9 bases line up with TRBD1. V lost 2 bases and J lost 2; bases outside the gene matches: 4. Germline V gives CDR1 DFQATT, CDR2 SNEGSKA (reference sequence). CDR3 size: 15 residues.

This clonotype appeared a few times. The rearrangement links TRBV4-1 to TRBJ2-7; D unresolved. CDR1 is MGHRA, CDR2 YSYEKL, per germline. This CDR3 contains 15 residues. V was shortened by 2 bases and J by 2 bases, with 13 bases between the two germline ends. Written as DNA, the CDR3 is TGCGCCAGCAGCCAATTAGGGCGGAGTCCCTACGAGCAGTACTTC. Translation gives CASSQLGRSPYEQYF.

The chain joins TRBV5-1 to TRBJ2-5; D may be TRBD2 (6 bases). CDR1 and CDR2 from the germline V gene are SGHRS and YFSETQ. The V gene lost 2 bases and the J gene lost 5 bases, with 13 bases spanning the gap. The CDR3 consists of 14 residues. CDR3 bases: TGCGCCAGCAGCTTTTCGACTAGTGGGGAGACCCAGTACTTC. Encoded protein: CASSFSTSGETQYF.

This clonotype showed up just a few times. This rearrangement joins TRBV7-9 to TRBJ2-1; unclear D gene. Germline CDR1 SEHNR, CDR2 FQNEAQ (reference sequence). The CDR3 is 16 amino acids. The V and J ends lost 2 bases and 2 bases respectively, with 13 bases between them. CDR3 residues: CASSLTRNNPYNEQFF. The CDR3 nucleotides are TGTGCCAGCAGCTTAACCCGAAACAACCCCTACAATGAGCAGTTCTTC.

The chain is built from TRBV7-7 and TRBJ2-4; D gene ambiguous. CDR3 length: 12 amino acids. Germline V gene data show CDR1 as SSHAT and CDR2 as FNYEAQ (reference sequence). CDR3 coding DNA: TGTGCTAGTCCTGTAGCCAAAAACATTCAGTACTTC. Translation: CASPVAKNIQYF.